Listed below are T cell receptor beta chains from one sample, sequenced in a study of a mutant IDH1 vaccine in newly diagnosed glioma. These receptors' targets are unknown. The protocol was immunoSEQ multiplex PCR, while the TCRdb copy is restricted to in-frame clones and leaves out a portion. The sample shows about 69,000 clones, more than 75% of them seen only once. This specimen consisted of PBMCs, obtained from a glioma patient whose treatment included an IDH1 peptide vaccine. These TCRs come from a man in his thirties or forties with glioma. The CDR3 runs from the conserved cysteine through the conserved F or W. Each record gives: clone size, J gene, D gene, V gene, CDR3 protein, CDR3 DNA. The D gene is left open where the match is weak. Clone size is not always given. Where it is, it says once, few, many or a class for expanded clones.

>NA|TRBJ1-4|NA|TRBV5-1
CASSLMGEFGEKLFF
TGCGCCAGCAGCTTGATGGGGGAGTTCGGTGAAAAACTGTTTTTT
>NA|TRBJ2-7|NA|TRBV4-3
CASSQGRGSSEQYF
TGCGCCAGCAGCCAAGGGCGGGGATCCAGCGAGCAGTACTTC
>few|TRBJ1-1|NA|TRBV5-4
CASSNTPDNTEAFF
TGTGCCAGCAGTAATACACCGGATAACACTGAAGCTTTCTTT
>NA|TRBJ2-7|TRBD1|TRBV6-1
CASRTTGITYEQYF
TGTGCCAGCAGGACGACAGGGATTACCTACGAGCAGTACTTC
>NA|TRBJ2-3|NA|TRBV5-1
CASSLTSGTDTQYF
TGCGCCAGCAGCCTGACGTCTGGCACAGATACGCAGTATTTT
>NA|TRBJ1-5|NA|TRBV27
CASSPRGVYSNQPQHF
TGTGCCAGCAGTCCCCGGGGGGTCTATAGCAATCAGCCCCAGCATTTT
>NA|TRBJ2-7|TRBD2|TRBV28
CASSSLAGDPYEQYF
TGTGCCAGCAGTTCCTTAGCGGGGGACCCCTACGAGCAGTACTTC
>NA|TRBJ2-3|NA|TRBV5-6
CASSAGPSTDTQYF
TGTGCCAGCAGCGCTGGCCCTAGCACAGATACGCAGTATTTT
>NA|TRBJ2-3|TRBD2|TRBV29-1
CSVGWTSGRTDTQYF
TGCAGCGTTGGCTGGACTAGCGGGAGGACAGATACGCAGTATTTT
>NA|TRBJ2-7|NA|TRBV7-2
CASSSWARLTYEQYF
TGTGCCAGCAGCTCCTGGGCACGGCTTACCTACGAGCAGTACTTC
>NA|TRBJ1-1|NA|TRBV7-9
CASSPFRATFPTEAFF
TGTGCCAGCAGCCCCTTCAGGGCCACCTTTCCCACTGAAGCTTTCTTT
>NA|TRBJ2-5|TRBD1|TRBV6-5
CASSRDRKETQYF
TGTGCCAGCAGCCGGGACAGGAAAGAGACCCAGTACTTC
>once|TRBJ1-3|NA|TRBV28
CASSSRFYSGNTIYF
TGTGCCAGCAGTTCAAGGTTTTACTCTGGAAACACCATATATTTT
>few|TRBJ1-1|NA|TRBV19
CASSLGRRSSDGTEAFF
TGTGCCAGTAGTTTAGGACGGCGTTCCTCGGATGGGACTGAAGCTTTCTTT
>NA|TRBJ1-5|NA|TRBV7-3
CASSLYGTGEPQHF
TGTGCCAGCAGCTTATATGGGACGGGGGAGCCCCAGCATTTT
>few|TRBJ2-1|NA|TRBV6-6
CASSYSGEQFF
TGTGCCAGCAGTTACTCGGGGGAGCAGTTCTTC
>NA|TRBJ2-7|NA|TRBV6-5
CASSYTRAPWTYEQYF
TGTGCCAGCAGTTACACCCGGGCACCCTGGACCTACGAGCAGTACTTC
>NA|TRBJ1-5|NA|TRBV27
CASRPQGFGNQPQHF
TGTGCCAGCAGACCCCAGGGATTCGGCAATCAGCCCCAGCATTTT
>NA|TRBJ1-2|TRBD1|TRBV7-6
CASSPGQGASYGYTF
TGTGCCAGCAGCCCGGGACAGGGGGCTAGCTATGGCTACACCTTC
>NA|TRBJ1-4|NA|TRBV28
CASSPVGAGGEKLFF
TGTGCCAGCAGTCCGGTTGGAGCCGGGGGCGAAAAACTGTTTTTT
>once|TRBJ2-5|TRBD1|TRBV5-1
CASRAQTGEETQYF
TGCGCCAGCAGGGCACAGACAGGGGAAGAGACCCAGTACTTC
>NA|TRBJ1-2|NA|TRBV27
CASSLGADYGYTF
TGTGCCAGCTCCCTGGGCGCGGACTATGGCTACACCTTC
>few|TRBJ1-1|NA|TRBV29-1
CSVSDAAVAFF
TGCAGCGTGTCTGACGCGGCTGTAGCTTTCTTT
>few|TRBJ2-7|TRBD1|TRBV19
CASSIAGTGAGEQYF
TGTGCCAGTAGTATAGCGGGGACAGGGGCTGGCGAGCAGTACTTC
>NA|TRBJ2-3|NA|TRBV5-1
CASSLQGSGTDTQYF
TGCGCCAGCAGCTTGCAGGGAAGTGGAACAGATACGCAGTATTTT
>NA|TRBJ1-2|NA|TRBV5-4
CASSLGGRTIYGYTF
TGTGCCAGCAGCTTGGGGGGACGGACTATCTATGGCTACACCTTC
>NA|TRBJ2-3|NA|TRBV15
CATSRPPDSLRLTDTQYF
TGTGCCACCAGCAGACCTCCGGACTCTCTACGGCTCACAGATACGCAGTATTTT